These T cell receptor beta chains were read from a single sample in a study of beta chain features in type 1 diabetes. Profiling relied on immunoSEQ multiplex PCR, and the TCRdb table lists in-frame clones only, not all of them. In the table there are around 250,000 clones, about 63% of which are singletons. The source material was naive CD4+ T cells from blood. The receptors derive from a man aged 25-45 years in good health. Both conserved end residues are part of each CDR3. Fields, in order: J gene, D gene, clone size, CDR3 length, V gene, CDR3 protein, CDR3 DNA. A D gene is named only where the DNA matches it firmly. Only part of the rows carry a size: once, few, many, or a class if the clone is expanded.

>TRBJ2-6|NA|NA|14|TRBV29-1
CSVEQGAGANVLTF
TGCAGCGTTGAACAGGGTGCTGGGGCCAACGTCCTGACTTTC
>TRBJ1-1|NA|NA|11|TRBV2
CASSDPAEAFF
TGTGCCAGCAGTGACCCGGCTGAAGCTTTCTTT
>TRBJ2-2|NA|NA|18|TRBV5-1
CASSLKGLVPANTGELFF
TGCGCCAGCAGCTTAAAAGGGTTGGTACCCGCGAACACCGGGGAGCTGTTTTTT
>TRBJ2-5|NA|NA|16|TRBV5-4
CASSRAVAGRAETQYF
TGTGCCAGCAGCCGGGCGGTGGCAGGGCGGGCAGAGACCCAGTACTTC
>TRBJ2-1|TRBD2|NA|14|TRBV5-1
CASSRTSGYNEQFF
TGCGCCAGCAGCCGGACTAGCGGCTACAATGAGCAGTTCTTC
>TRBJ1-1|TRBD1|once|12|TRBV30
CARDRANTEAFF
TGTGCCCGCGACAGGGCGAACACTGAAGCTTTCTTT
>TRBJ2-3|TRBD1|few|14|TRBV4-2
CASSQAQGDDTQYF
TGTGCCAGCAGCCAAGCACAGGGGGACGATACGCAGTATTTT
>TRBJ2-5|NA|NA|11|TRBV29-1
CSVGTGETQYF
TGCAGCGTTGGTACAGGGGAGACCCAGTACTTC
>TRBJ2-7|NA|NA|16|TRBV5-4
CASSQALAASLGEQYF
TGTGCCAGCAGCCAGGCGCTGGCAGCTTCTCTCGGCGAGCAGTACTTC
>TRBJ2-1|NA|NA|13|TRBV29-1
CSAQGFTYNEQFF
TGCAGCGCCCAGGGATTTACCTACAATGAGCAGTTCTTC
>TRBJ1-2|NA|NA|13|TRBV7-9
CASSRPTGNGYTF
TGTGCCAGCAGCCGACCTACGGGGAATGGCTACACCTTC
>TRBJ1-1|TRBD1|NA|14|TRBV27
CASSLRDSSPEAFF
TGTGCCAGCAGTCTCCGGGACAGCTCCCCTGAAGCTTTCTTT
>TRBJ1-2|NA|NA|12|TRBV30
CAWSPLSYGYTF
TGTGCCTGGAGTCCGCTTAGCTATGGCTACACCTTC
>TRBJ2-4|NA|once|14|TRBV6-5
CASSGRVAKNIQYF
TGTGCCAGCAGCGGGAGAGTAGCCAAAAACATTCAGTACTTC
>TRBJ1-1|NA|NA|13|TRBV9
CASSPAGKTEAFF
TGTGCCAGCAGCCCCGCAGGGAAAACTGAAGCTTTCTTT
>TRBJ1-1|NA|NA|13|TRBV7-9
CASSFKVNTEAFF
TGTGCCAGCAGCTTTAAGGTGAACACTGAAGCTTTCTTT
>TRBJ2-1|NA|few|14|TRBV5-1
CASSLGGSYNEQFF
TGCGCCAGCAGCTTGGGTGGGTCCTACAATGAGCAGTTCTTC
>TRBJ2-5|NA|few|13|TRBV30
CAWSVRAEETQYF
TGTGCCTGGAGTGTACGGGCAGAAGAGACCCAGTACTTC
>TRBJ2-5|TRBD2|NA|14|TRBV28
CASSFSGRGETQYF
TGTGCCAGCAGTTTCAGCGGGAGAGGCGAGACCCAGTACTTC
>TRBJ2-7|NA|NA|15|TRBV30
CAWSVRVGKVDEQYF
TGTGCCTGGAGTGTACGAGTAGGGAAGGTCGACGAGCAGTACTTC
>TRBJ2-7|NA|once|16|TRBV15
CATSRDFGGVSYEQYF
TGTGCCACCAGCAGAGATTTCGGAGGGGTGTCCTACGAGCAGTACTTC
>TRBJ2-2|NA|NA|15|TRBV5-4
CASSLDKGNTGELFF
TGTGCCAGCAGCTTGGATAAGGGGAACACCGGGGAGCTGTTTTTT
>TRBJ2-1|NA|NA|15|TRBV5-1
CASSLPRTAYNEQFF
TGCGCCAGCAGCTTGCCGCGAACAGCCTACAATGAGCAGTTCTTC
>TRBJ1-1|NA|NA|14|TRBV30
CAWSKLRGNTEAFF
TGTGCCTGGAGTAAGCTCAGGGGAAACACTGAAGCTTTCTTT
>TRBJ2-2|TRBD1|NA|15|TRBV7-9
CASSRRDRAGGELFF
TGTGCCAGCAGCCGCCGGGACAGGGCCGGAGGGGAGCTGTTTTTT
>TRBJ2-3|NA|NA|11|TRBV30
CAWSGVLSQYF
TGTGCCTGGAGTGGGGTTCTCTCGCAGTATTTT
>TRBJ2-7|NA|NA|11|TRBV29-1
CSVEDRGRGDF
TGCAGCGTTGAAGATAGGGGACGTGGAGACTTC
>TRBJ2-1|NA|NA|15|TRBV7-9
CASSGGSGSYNEQFF
TGTGCCAGCAGTGGGGGCTCGGGATCCTACAATGAGCAGTTCTTC
>TRBJ2-3|NA|few|10|TRBV29-1
CSTKTDTQYF
TGCAGCACCAAAACAGATACGCAGTATTTT
>TRBJ2-7|NA|NA|13|TRBV30
CAWRGDHNDEQYF
TGTGCCTGGAGAGGGGACCACAACGACGAGCAGTACTTC
>TRBJ2-7|NA|NA|13|TRBV7-9
CASSLTLAYEQYF
TGTGCCAGCAGCTTAACCCTGGCCTACGAGCAGTACTTC
>TRBJ2-7|TRBD2|NA|15|TRBV28
CASSLSLAGGYEQYF
TGTGCCAGCAGTTTATCGCTAGCGGGAGGTTACGAGCAGTACTTC
>TRBJ2-6|TRBD1|once|18|TRBV5-4
CASSPAPGQGAGANVLTF
TGTGCCAGCAGCCCAGCCCCGGGACAGGGTGCTGGGGCCAACGTCCTGACTTTC
>TRBJ1-2|NA|NA|12|TRBV29-1
CSVAVTLGGYTF
TGCAGCGTTGCGGTAACGCTGGGAGGCTACACCTTC
>TRBJ2-5|NA|NA|14|TRBV7-2
CASSPPMAQETQYF
TGTGCCAGCAGCCCCCCAATGGCACAAGAGACCCAGTACTTC
>TRBJ2-1|TRBD1|NA|14|TRBV25-1
CASTPGQALNEQFF
TGTGCCAGCACCCCGGGACAGGCCCTAAATGAGCAGTTCTTC
>TRBJ1-2|NA|NA|12|TRBV30
CAWSFTGYGYTF
TGTGCCTGGAGTTTCACAGGGTATGGCTACACCTTC
>TRBJ2-7|TRBD2|NA|14|TRBV7-2
CASSLTSGLYEQYF
TGTGCCAGCAGCTTAACTAGCGGGCTCTACGAGCAGTACTTC
>TRBJ2-3|NA|once|16|TRBV19
CASSPDRPLGTDTQYF
TGTGCCAGTAGCCCGGACAGACCGCTCGGCACAGATACGCAGTATTTT
>TRBJ1-6|TRBD1|NA|14|TRBV27
CASSPTGEYSPLHF
TGTGCCAGCAGCCCGACAGGGGAATATTCACCCCTCCACTTT
>TRBJ2-7|NA|NA|14|TRBV2
CASSDWTTSYEQYF
TGTGCCAGCAGTGATTGGACGACCTCCTACGAGCAGTACTTC
>TRBJ2-1|NA|few|14|TRBV28
CASTPAGLYNEQFF
TGTGCCAGCACCCCTGCGGGACTTTACAATGAGCAGTTCTTC
>TRBJ2-1|TRBD2|NA|15|TRBV7-9
CASRGGAGGSYEQFF
TGTGCCAGCAGGGGCGGAGCGGGAGGGTCGTATGAGCAGTTCTTC
>TRBJ2-1|NA|NA|14|TRBV7-2
CASSLRGSYNEQFF
TGTGCCAGCAGCCTTCGGGGGAGCTACAATGAGCAGTTCTTC
>TRBJ2-4|TRBD2|NA|14|TRBV30
CAWALAGAKNIQYF
TGTGCCTGGGCACTAGCGGGAGCCAAAAACATTCAGTACTTC
>TRBJ2-3|NA|NA|16|TRBV5-1
CASSSAGQGGPDTQYF
TGCGCCAGCAGCTCGGCCGGCCAGGGTGGGCCAGATACGCAGTATTTT
>TRBJ2-1|NA|NA|13|TRBV28
CASSPQDLEEQFF
TGTGCCAGCAGTCCCCAGGACCTGGAAGAGCAGTTCTTC
>TRBJ2-5|NA|NA|13|TRBV6-6
CASSYQGWETQYF
TGTGCCAGCAGTTATCAGGGCTGGGAGACCCAGTACTTC
>TRBJ2-1|TRBD1|once|17|TRBV30
CAWSRSGRQGSYNEQFF
TGTGCCTGGAGTCGGTCCGGCCGACAGGGTTCCTACAATGAGCAGTTCTTC
>TRBJ2-1|NA|NA|15|TRBV5-4
CASSQDLVVNNEQFF
TGTGCCAGCAGCCAAGACTTAGTGGTGAACAATGAGCAGTTCTTC
>TRBJ2-7|NA|NA|13|TRBV28
CASSSGVLGEQYF
TGTGCCAGCAGTTCTGGGGTGTTAGGCGAGCAGTACTTC
>TRBJ1-5|NA|NA|15|TRBV30
CAWSGGGPMEQPQHF
TGTGCCTGGAGCGGTGGTGGCCCTATGGAACAGCCCCAGCATTTT
>TRBJ1-1|NA|NA|12|TRBV29-1
CSVQGFNTEAFF
TGCAGCGTGCAAGGCTTCAACACTGAAGCTTTCTTT
>TRBJ2-1|NA|few|12|TRBV30
CACSRLYNEQFF
TGTGCCTGTAGCAGGCTCTACAATGAGCAGTTCTTC
>TRBJ2-3|NA|NA|15|TRBV7-2
CASSFRAGSTDTQYF
TGTGCCAGCAGCTTTAGGGCGGGCAGCACAGATACGCAGTATTTT